This TCR beta chain was obtained from a study of identical twins' blood T cells. Study-wide findings and caveats: Top TCRbeta clonotypes were shared more with twin than unrelated donors.

Many counts were recorded for this clonotype. The antigen is undetermined. Each TCR cDNA library carried sample-specific barcodes on both ends. In the source study's methods: Each library had about 2 to 4 million CDR3 reads and about 90,000 to nearly 500,000 clonotypes. One entry per CDR3 protein results from TCRdb running MiXCR on the 5' RACE reads. The V and J calls come from TCRdb's annotation, not from the publication. The profile shows fewer than 450,000 distinct CDR3 sequences, roughly 27% of them singletons. The CDR3 is 15 residues long. Germline assignment: CDR1 SGHRS and CDR2 YFSETQ. Trimming took 4 bases from V and 0 from J; bases not matched to a gene: 4.

The gene calls are TRBV5-1 and TRBJ2-3, with 8 bases matching TRBD2. This TCR came from a woman aged 18 to 50 in good health. Sequencing input: PBMCs. Here the CDR3 DNA reads TGCGCCAGCAGCCCGACTAGCGCGAGCACAGATACGCAGTATTTT. Its protein product is CASSPTSASTDTQYF.